These 9 T cell receptor beta chains originate from one sample sequenced in a study of blood T cell repertoires in COVID-19. This table comes from immunoSEQ multiplex PCR, and its TCRdb copy is limited to in-frame clones, with some not included. The sample holds some 93,000 clones, roughly 83% seen once. The specimen was peripheral blood. The receptors stem from a human donor in a cohort sampled during active COVID-19.

The CDR3 coding sequence is TGTGCCAGCAGACCTAGCGGGGCCGGCAATGAGCAGTTCTTC. It encodes CASRPSGAGNEQFF. This chain joins TRBV7-9 and TRBJ2-1; 9 bases align to TRBD2. The junction had 6 bases not matched to a gene; V was cut back by 6 bases and J by 6 bases. CDR3 size: 14 residues. Per the germline V gene, CDR1 is SEHNR and CDR2 is FQNEAQ (reference sequence).

The V call is TRBV12-3 or TRBV12-4, the J call TRBJ2-3, with a tentative D call TRBD1 (5 bases). The CDR3 is 13 amino acids. The V and J ends lost 6 bases and 1 base respectively, with 8 bases between them. The chain's CDR3 is CASRMTGTDTQYF. The CDR3 region has the DNA TGTGCCAGCAGGATGACAGGCACAGATACGCAGTATTTT.

This chain uses TRBV24-1 with TRBJ2-3, with 9 bases identical to TRBD1. J gave up 14 bases and V 2 bases, and 10 bases lay outside the gene matches. The CDR3 covers 14 residues. Germline V gene sequence: CDR1 KGHDR, CDR2 SFDVKD. CDR3 DNA sequence: TGTGCCACCAGTGATTCTGAGATACAGGGGGCGAGGTATTTT. This codes for CATSDSEIQGARYF.

The V gene is TRBV4-1, the J gene TRBJ2-7, with 12 nucleotides matching TRBD2. Trimming took 3 bases from V and 6 from J; bases not matched to a gene: 15. Germline CDR1 reads MGHRA; CDR2 reads YSYEKL. CDR3 length: 18 amino acids. In nucleotides, the CDR3 is TGCGCCAGCAGCCATGCCCCAGCTAGCGGGAGGGCCCTCGGCGAGCAGTACTTC. It is translated as CASSHAPASGRALGEQYF.

The V call is TRBV28, the J call TRBJ1-5; 9 bases map to TRBD1. The V gene's germline CDR1 is MDHEN and CDR2 SYDVKM. The J segment lost 7 bases and the V segment lost 5 bases, leaving 12 bases of the junction unmatched. This CDR3 comprises 16 residues. The DNA of the CDR3 is TGTGCCAGCAGTGGACAGGGGCCCAGGTTGCGGCAGCCCCAGCATTTT. It codes for CASSGQGPRLRQPQHF.

The table lists this clone with a few counts. The genes are TRBV6-5 and TRBJ2-7; D possibly corresponds to TRBD2 (6 bases). The CDR3 totals 16 residues. Trimming left V 0 bases short and J 4 bases short, with 16 bases between. Germline V lookup: CDR1 MNHEY, CDR2 SVGAGI. The CDR3 is CASSYSISGFTYEQYF. The CDR3 DNA sequence: TGTGCCAGCAGTTACTCGATAAGCGGGTTTACTTACGAGCAGTACTTC.

This chain joins TRBV6-1 and TRBJ2-1; D uncertain. The CDR3 loop spans 18 amino acids. The V end lost 4 bases, the J end lost 2 bases, and 21 bases lay between the germline ends. The germline gives CDR1 MNHNS, CDR2 SASEGT. CDR3 sequence (DNA): TGTGCCAGCAGTGGCGCCCCGGCGGTGGCGCGAGCCTACAATGAGCAGTTCTTC. It codes for CASSGAPAVARAYNEQFF.

This clone was seen only a few times. The sample holds other DNA sequences that translate to the same CDR3. The V and J genes are TRBV5-8 and TRBJ1-5; TRBD1 agrees at 7 bases. Trimming cost V 2 bases and J 0 bases; bases outside gene matches: 2. This CDR3 has 15 residues. Germline lookup yields CDR1 SGHTS and CDR2 YDEGEE. The CDR3 DNA follows: TGTGCCAGCAGCTTACAGGGGTATAGCAATCAGCCCCAGCATTTT. Residues: CASSLQGYSNQPQHF.

In its sample, this clone was seen a few times. The chain uses TRBV4-1 and TRBJ2-2, with 10 bases identical to TRBD2. The germline V gene has CDR1 MGHRA and CDR2 YSYEKL. The CDR3 extends over 17 amino acids. V shed 4 bases and J 6 bases; nucleotides not matched to a gene: 11. The CDR3 coding sequence is TGCGCCAGCAGCCGCTACCTCAGCGGGGGGGACGCCGGGGAGCTGTTTTTT. As protein: CASSRYLSGGDAGELFF.